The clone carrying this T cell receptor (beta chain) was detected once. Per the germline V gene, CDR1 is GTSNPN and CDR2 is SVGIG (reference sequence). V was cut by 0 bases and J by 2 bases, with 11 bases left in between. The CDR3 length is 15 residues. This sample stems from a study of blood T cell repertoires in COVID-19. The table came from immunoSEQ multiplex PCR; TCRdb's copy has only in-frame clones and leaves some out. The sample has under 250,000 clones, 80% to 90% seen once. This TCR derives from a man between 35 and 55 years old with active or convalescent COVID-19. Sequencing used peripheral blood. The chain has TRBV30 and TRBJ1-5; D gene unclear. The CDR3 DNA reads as TGTGCCTGGAGTGTCCCCCAGATGGGCAATCAGCCCCAGCATTTT. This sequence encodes CAWSVPQMGNQPQHF.